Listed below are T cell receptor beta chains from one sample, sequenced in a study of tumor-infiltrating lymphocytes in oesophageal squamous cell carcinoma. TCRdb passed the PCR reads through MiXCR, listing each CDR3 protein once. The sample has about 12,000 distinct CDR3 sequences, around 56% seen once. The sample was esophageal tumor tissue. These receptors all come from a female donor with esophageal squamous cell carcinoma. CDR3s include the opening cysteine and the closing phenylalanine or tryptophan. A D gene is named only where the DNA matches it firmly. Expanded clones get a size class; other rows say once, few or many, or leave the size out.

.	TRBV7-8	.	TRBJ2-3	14	TGTGCCAGCAGCTTAGACTCTAGCACAGATACGCAGTATTTT	CASSLDSSTDTQYF
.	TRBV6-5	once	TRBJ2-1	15	TGTGCCAGCTCTAACGGCCAGCTGCGATCATCCGGGCAGTTCTTC	CASSNGQLRSSGQFF
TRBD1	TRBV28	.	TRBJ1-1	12	TGTGCCACCCAGGGGGCGGAAACTGAAGCTTTCTTT	CATQGAETEAFF
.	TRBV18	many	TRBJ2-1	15	TGTGCCAGCTCACCACGACAGACCCTCGGGGATGAGCAGTTCTTC	CASSPRQTLGDEQFF
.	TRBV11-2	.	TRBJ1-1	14	TGTGCCAGCAGCTTGGGGGGGGGACACACTGAAGCTTTCTTT	CASSLGGGHTEAFF
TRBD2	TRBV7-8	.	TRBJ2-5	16	TGTGCCAGCAGCTGGCGAGTGGCGGGAGGCGGTGAGACCCAGTACTTC	CASSWRVAGGGETQYF
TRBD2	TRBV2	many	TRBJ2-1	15	TGTGCCAGCAGGTTAGCGGGAGGCGGGTACAATGAGCAGTTCTTC	CASRLAGGGYNEQFF
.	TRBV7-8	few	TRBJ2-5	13	TGTGCCAGCAGCGCCACTAGGTGGGAGACCCAGTACTTC	CASSATRWETQYF
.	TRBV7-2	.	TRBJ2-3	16	TGTGCCAGCAGCTTAGTGGCCTTTCAGGGAGGAGATACGCAGTATTTT	CASSLVAFQGGDTQYF
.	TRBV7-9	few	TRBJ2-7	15	TGTGCCAGCAGCTTACACTGGGGCTTGGGCTACGAGCAGTACTTC	CASSLHWGLGYEQYF
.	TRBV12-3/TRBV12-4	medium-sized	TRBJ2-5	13	TGTGCCAGCAACGGAGGGGTCTTAGAGACCCAGTACTTC	CASNGGVLETQYF
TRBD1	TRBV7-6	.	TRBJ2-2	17	TGTGCCAGCAGCTTAAGGGCTCCGACAGGGGGCACCGGGGAGCTGTTTTTT	CASSLRAPTGGTGELFF
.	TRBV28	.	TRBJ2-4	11	TGTGCCAGCAGTTTTAAATCGTCAACGGACTTC	CASSFKSSTDF
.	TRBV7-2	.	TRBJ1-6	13	TGTGCCAGCAGCCCGAACTATAATTCACCCCTCCACTTT	CASSPNYNSPLHF
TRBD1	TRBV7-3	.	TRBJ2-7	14	TGTGCCAGCAGCTTGGGACAGGGGCCCCATGAGCAGTACTTC	CASSLGQGPHEQYF
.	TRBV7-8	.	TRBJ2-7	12	TGTGCCAGCAGCAGAGGCCCCTACGAGCAGTACTTC	CASSRGPYEQYF
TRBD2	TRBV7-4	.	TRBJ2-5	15	TGTGCCAGCAGCTTAAGATTAGCGGGGCAAGAGACCCAGTACTTC	CASSLRLAGQETQYF
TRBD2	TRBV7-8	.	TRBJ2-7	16	TGTGCCAGCGGAACCCCTCGTACTAGCGGGGGGTACGAGCAGTACTTC	CASGTPRTSGGYEQYF
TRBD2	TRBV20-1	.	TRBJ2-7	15	TGCAGTGCTAGAGAGGAGGCGACTAGCGGATCCGAGCAGTACTTC	CSAREEATSGSEQYF
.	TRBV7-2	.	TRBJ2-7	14	TGTGCCAGCAGCCCCCGCTCGAGGTCCTACGAGCAGTACTTC	CASSPRSRSYEQYF
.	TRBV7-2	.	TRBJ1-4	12	TGTGCCAGCAGCTTGTTAGGTGAAAAACTGTTTTTT	CASSLLGEKLFF
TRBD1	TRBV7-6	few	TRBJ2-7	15	TGTGCCAGCAGCCTACAGGGGACACTTAACCGGGGGCAGTACTTC	CASSLQGTLNRGQYF
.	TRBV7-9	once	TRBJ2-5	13	TGTGCTAGCAGCCAGGACGGACAAGAGACCCAGTACTTC	CASSQDGQETQYF
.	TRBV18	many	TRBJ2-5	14	TGTGCCAGCTCACTAGGGACATTTCAAGAGACCCAGTACTTC	CASSLGTFQETQYF